This TCR beta chain came from a study of metastatic and nonmetastatic thyroid tumors. At the level of the study: Comparative analysis of repertoires was undertaken across blood and tumor or nodule tissue obtained from malignant and benign thyroid patients.

Study-level results: Patients with malignant thyroid tumors reportedly had significantly higher TCR beta diversity than those with benign nodules, in blood and tumor.

V was trimmed by 5 bases and J by 5 bases, leaving 15 bases between them. Germline CDR1 MNHNS, CDR2 SASEGT. The CDR3 consists of 15 residues. This clone was counted between two and nine times. Its specificity is not known. All patients reached thyroid surgery having received no treatment beforehand. Original processing notes: For papillary thyroid cancer, a distant-metastasis classifier was constructed from CDR3 differences observed across clinicopathological groups. TCRdb re-analyzed the PCR reads using MiXCR. These V and J calls are TCRdb output, not the study's own analysis. This table has over 65,000 clones, around 12% appearing once.

The chain has TRBV6-1 and TRBJ2-2; unclear D gene. The TCR comes from a female donor with papillary thyroid cancer or a benign thyroid nodule (not recorded which). Some clones in this sample may be carry-over from other donors' samples. The sequencing sample was made of tumor tissue. The CDR3 nucleotides read TGTGCCAGCAGTAGGTCTATATTGATAACCGGGGAGCTGTTTTTT. Protein product: CASSRSILITGELFF.